This TCR beta chain was profiled in a study of T cell clonality in common variable immunodeficiency. The CDR3 covers 14 residues. Germline lookup yields CDR1 SGHAT and CDR2 FQNNGV. Trimming shortened V by 1 base and J by 0 bases, and 5 bases separated the two germline ends. Equal genomic DNA amounts from CVID and control samples were sequenced. TCRdb keeps only in-frame clones here, not all; method: immunoSEQ multiplex PCR. The repertoire shows about 47,000 clones, none seen only once; the top ten take 2% to 2.5%. This clone came up many times. Its antigen is not known. The read halts 3 residues ahead of the CDR3 end, with the missing end drawn from the germline J gene. Blood samples were heparinized, roughly 4.5 to 8.5 ml per donor. Findings and caveats of the study: Fewer TCRbeta clones were shared among CVID subjects than controls. Fewer deletions and N-nucleotide insertions were reportedly seen in common variable immunodeficiency TCR beta sequences.

The receptor's source is a person aged 18 to 69 in good health. The chain combines TRBV11-2 with TRBJ2-3; unclear D gene. Sequencing input: peripheral blood mononuclear cells. The CDR3 is CASSLAASTDTQYF. The covered CDR3 bases are TGTGCCAGCAGCTTAGCAGCGAGCACAGATACG.